Below, 32 T cell receptor beta chains from the same sample are listed, as sequenced in a study of blood T cell repertoires in COVID-19. Measured with immunoSEQ multiplex PCR; TCRdb has only the in-frame clones, and not every one. The table lists about 180,000 clones, approximately 85% of them singletons. The sequenced sample was peripheral blood. These receptor sequences come from a woman older than 75 with acute or convalescent COVID-19.

The J gene is TRBJ1-2, the V gene TRBV18; possible D gene TRBD1, 5 bases. The V gene lost 3 bases and the J gene lost 3 bases, with 11 bases spanning the gap. The CDR3 sequence is 14 residues long. Germline V gene data show CDR1 as KGHSH and CDR2 as LQKENI. CDR3 in amino acids: CASSPGGSDYGYTF. CDR3 nucleotides: TGTGCCAGCTCACCGGGGGGGAGCGACTATGGCTACACCTTC.

The chain is built from TRBV3-1 (or the pseudogene TRBV3-2) and TRBJ2-3; possibly TRBD2 for D (6 bases). Trimming stripped 0 bases from V and 5 bases from J, with 12 bases between. The CDR3 length is 15 residues. Germline V CDR1 and CDR2: LGHDT, YNNKEL (reference sequence). CDR3 loop: CASSQDTGVGDTQYF. The CDR3 DNA is TGTGCCAGCAGCCAAGACACGGGAGTCGGAGATACGCAGTATTTT.

The chain couples TRBV29-1 to TRBJ1-1; 9 nucleotides line up with TRBD1. CDR1 and CDR2 from the germline V gene are SQVTM and ANQGSEA. The V and J ends lost 2 bases and 5 bases, in that order; junction bases with no gene match: 6. The length of the CDR3 is 14 residues. The CDR3 sequence: CSVERTGGGTEAFF. For the CDR3, the DNA is TGCAGCGTTGAACGAACAGGGGGCGGAACTGAAGCTTTCTTT.

The chain uses TRBV9 and TRBJ2-3, with D tentatively TRBD2 (5 bases). Germline V gene sequence: CDR1 SGDLS, CDR2 YYNGEE. Trimming removed 5 bases at V and 4 bases at J, with 20 bases between. This CDR3 spans 16 amino acids. CDR3 bases: TGTGCCAGCAGTCAACCCGCGAGGGAAGCACCAGATACGCAGTATTTT. This codes for CASSQPAREAPDTQYF.

The V and J genes are TRBV19 and TRBJ1-2; 8 bases are a match to TRBD1. The CDR3 covers 15 residues. Germline CDR1 LNHDA, CDR2 SQIVND (reference sequence). J was trimmed by 5 bases and V by 1 base; bases with no gene match: 6. CDR3 in amino acids: CASSIGTGPGYGYTF. CDR3 DNA sequence: TGTGCCAGTAGTATAGGGACAGGGCCAGGTTATGGCTACACCTTC.

The chain employs TRBV6-2 or TRBV6-3 and TRBJ2-7; D not certain. The CDR3 runs to 13 residues. V gave up 5 bases and J gave up 6 bases, with 14 bases separating them. CDR1 is MNHEY, CDR2 SVGEGT, per germline. The CDR3 DNA reads TGTGCCAGCAGTCCCTTTCTACGTCTCGAGCAGTACTTC. Residues: CASSPFLRLEQYF.

On this clone: At the DNA level, this CDR3 is encoded by other sequences in the same sample as well. V and J are TRBV7-3 and TRBJ1-1; 9 bases fit TRBD1. The trim removed 4 bases at V and 2 bases at J, leaving 2 bases unmatched. Per the germline V gene, CDR1 is SGHTA and CDR2 is FQGTGA. This CDR3 region has 14 residues. In nucleotides, the CDR3 is TGTGCCAGCAGCTCGACAGGGGGTAACACTGAAGCTTTCTTT. It specifies CASSSTGGNTEAFF.

This chain uses TRBV6-6 with TRBJ1-5, with a possible D match to TRBD1 (6 bases). Trimming removed 5 bases from V and 0 bases from J, with 20 bases in between. The CDR3 sequence is 18 residues long. CDR1 and CDR2 (germline): MNHNY, SVGAGI (reference sequence). For the CDR3, the DNA is TGTGCCAGCAGTCCCCAGCGGGGGCCCCTTCCTAGCAATCAGCCCCAGCATTTT. Translated, it gives CASSPQRGPLPSNQPQHF.

This clone has a handful of counts. The same CDR3 can be traced to other DNA sequences in this sample. The chain recombines TRBV30 with TRBJ1-1; maybe TRBD1 (5 bases). CDR1 and CDR2 from the germline V gene are GTSNPN and SVGIG (reference sequence). This CDR3 region has 13 residues. Trimming removed 0 bases at V and 0 bases at J, with 5 bases between. The CDR3 DNA reads as TGTGCCTGGAGTGTACAGGTGAACACTGAAGCTTTCTTT. Its translation is CAWSVQVNTEAFF.

The V call is TRBV18, the J call TRBJ2-2, with 7 bases aligning to TRBD1. J was trimmed by 6 bases and V by 6 bases; bases with no gene match: 16. Germline V CDR1 and CDR2: KGHSH, LQKENI. The CDR3 is 17 amino acids. The CDR3 protein is CASSLQPRDRPSGELFF. The CDR3 nucleotides are TGTGCCAGCTCCCTCCAGCCTAGGGACAGACCATCCGGGGAGCTGTTTTTT.

The V call is TRBV24-1, the J call TRBJ2-1, with TRBD2 matching 13 bases. Trimming at V came to 5 bases and at J to 5 bases, leaving 8 bases not matched to a gene. This CDR3 spans 17 amino acids. Germline CDR1 is KGHDR and CDR2 is SFDVKD. This chain's CDR3 is CATSGKMGTSGNNEQFF. The CDR3 region has the DNA TGTGCCACCAGTGGCAAGATGGGGACTAGCGGGAACAATGAGCAGTTCTTC.

This clone occurred once. V is TRBV19 and J is TRBJ1-2, with 8 bases identical to TRBD1. The CDR3 is made up of 17 amino acids. From germline, CDR1 is LNHDA and CDR2 SQIVND (reference sequence). The V gene end was trimmed by 4 bases and the J gene end by 5 bases; junction bases not matched to a gene: 15. The CDR3 sequence: CASSTRRDRSSFYGYTF. The CDR3, as DNA: TGTGCCAGTAGTACCCGCCGGGACAGGTCCTCCTTTTATGGCTACACCTTC.

The chain is built from TRBV3-1 (or the pseudogene TRBV3-2) and TRBJ1-2, with D tentatively TRBD1 (5 bases). The CDR3 runs to 19 residues. Germline assignment: CDR1 LGHDT and CDR2 YNNKEL (reference sequence). V lost 4 bases and J 0 bases, leaving 24 bases between the germline ends. CDR3: CASSPSFARSGVTNYGYTF. The CDR3 DNA follows: TGTGCCAGCAGCCCCTCGTTCGCACGGTCGGGGGTGACTAACTATGGCTACACCTTC.

The chain joins TRBV4-2 to TRBJ2-7; TRBD2 aligns across 9 bases. Per the germline V gene, CDR1 is LGHNA and CDR2 is YNFKEQ. With V trimmed by 0 bases and J by 1 base, 7 bases remained unmatched. The CDR3 runs to 17 residues. The DNA for the CDR3 is TGTGCCAGCAGCCAAGATCTAGTAGCGGGAGTATCCTACGAGCAGTACTTC. Translated: CASSQDLVAGVSYEQYF.

This clone was seen a few times. This chain connects TRBV7-2 to TRBJ1-2, with D perhaps TRBD1 (6 bases). Trimming pared 5 bases from V and 4 bases from J, leaving 14 bases between. The length of the CDR3 is 14 residues. From germline, CDR1 is SGHTA and CDR2 FQGNSA. As DNA, the CDR3 is TGTGCCAGCAGCACCAGGGACACTCCCTATGGCTACACCTTC. It specifies CASSTRDTPYGYTF.

This chain links TRBV5-1 with TRBJ2-1; TRBD2 agrees at 9 bases. The CDR3 has 15 residues. Germline-derived CDR1 and CDR2 are SGHRS and YFSETQ. Trimming took 4 bases from V and 0 from J; bases not matched to a gene: 2. CDR3: CASSRSGGSYNEQFF. The CDR3 DNA reads as TGCGCCAGCAGCCGTAGCGGGGGCTCCTACAATGAGCAGTTCTTC.

This clone was counted a single time. The chain employs TRBV12-5 and TRBJ2-7; 8 bases match TRBD2. The CDR3 loop spans 14 amino acids. Germline CDR1 LGHNT, CDR2 FRNRAP. The J segment lost 3 bases and the V segment lost 6 bases, leaving 7 bases of the junction unmatched. CDR3 nucleotide sequence: TGTGCTAGTGGCCCCGGGGGGGAGCTCTACGAGCAGTACTTC. Its protein product is CASGPGGELYEQYF.

J is TRBJ2-1 and V is TRBV30; D remains ambiguous. This CDR3 is built from 20 residues. V was shortened by 0 bases and J by 0 bases, with 24 bases between the two germline ends. Germline V lookup: CDR1 GTSNPN, CDR2 SVGIG (reference sequence). DNA for the CDR3: TGTGCCTGGAGTGTACGAGGTAACTCCCGGCCCCTCAGCTCCTACAATGAGCAGTTCTTC. It specifies CAWSVRGNSRPLSSYNEQFF.

This chain links TRBV5-5 with TRBJ2-1, with a tentative D call TRBD2 (6 bases). Germline V gene sequence: CDR1 SGHKS, CDR2 YYEKEE (reference sequence). The CDR3 length is 13 residues. The germline V and J ends were trimmed by 5 bases and 5 bases, with 11 bases remaining between them. This chain's CDR3 is CASRGDSNNEQFF. Written as DNA, the CDR3 is TGTGCCAGCAGGGGGGACTCGAACAATGAGCAGTTCTTC.

The V and J genes are TRBV12-3 or TRBV12-4 and TRBJ2-1, with TRBD2 matching 7 bases. After removal of 6 bases from V and 14 bases from J, the junction contained 10 bases not matched to a gene. The CDR3 covers 12 residues. Written as DNA, the CDR3 is TGTGCCAGCAGGGGGGGACCGGGACTAAAGTTCTTC. Translated: CASRGGPGLKFF.

This clone was counted only a few times. The chain carries TRBV9 and TRBJ1-4; D not certain. Germline CDR1 SGDLS, CDR2 YYNGEE. The CDR3 is made up of 15 amino acids. Trimming took off 5 bases at V and 8 bases at J, with 19 bases between the two ends. The CDR3 region has the DNA TGTGCCAGCAGGACCCCGGCAGGTAAAAACGAAAAACTGTTTTTT. This gives the protein CASRTPAGKNEKLFF.

The V call is TRBV5-1, the J call TRBJ2-7, with D possibly TRBD1 on 5 matching bases. CDR3 length equals 14 residues. CDR1 is SGHRS, CDR2 YFSETQ, per germline. With 5 bases removed from V and 2 bases from J, the gap between germline ends came to 14 bases. The CDR3: CASSLQGLTYEQYF. The CDR3 DNA reads as TGCGCCAGCAGTCTTCAGGGCTTAACCTACGAGCAGTACTTC.

V usage is TRBV6-6 and J usage is TRBJ2-5; 13 bases fit TRBD2. The junction had 5 bases not matched to a gene; V was cut back by 2 bases and J by 5 bases. The CDR3 sequence is 16 residues long. Per germline, CDR1 MNHNY and CDR2 SVGAGI (reference sequence). The CDR3 spells CASSYGTSGEGETQYF. CDR3 bases: TGTGCCAGCAGTTACGGGACTAGCGGGGAGGGGGAGACCCAGTACTTC.

This clone showed up just once. V usage is TRBV2 and J usage is TRBJ1-4; 11 bases match TRBD1. CDR1 SNHLY and CDR2 FYNNEI come from the germline V gene. The length of the CDR3 is 16 residues. V was pared by 6 bases and J by 2 bases, with 5 bases of the junction left unmatched. The chain's CDR3 is CASRRTGGGTNEKLFF. The CDR3 bases are TGTGCCAGCAGAAGGACAGGGGGCGGTACTAATGAAAAACTGTTTTTT.

CDR3 loop: CATSRGGMAKNIQYF. DNA of the CDR3: TGTGCCACCAGCAGAGGGGGCATGGCCAAAAACATTCAGTACTTC. The J gene is TRBJ2-4, the V gene TRBV15; D perhaps matches TRBD1 (5 bases). Looked up from germline, CDR1 is LNHNV and CDR2 is YYDKDF (reference sequence). The germline V and J ends were trimmed by 1 base and 1 base, with 8 bases remaining between them. This CDR3 contains 15 residues.

Comments on this clone: An end of the junction does not agree with germline; a read error may underlie this. The chain couples TRBV19 to TRBJ1-3; 7 positions match TRBD1. This CDR3 spans 15 amino acids. In germline, CDR1 is LNHDA, CDR2 SQIVND (reference sequence). The CDR3 sequence: CASTPRQGTGNTIYF. The CDR3 nucleotides read TGTGCCAGTACCCCGAGACAGGGCACTGGTAACACCATATATTTT.

The J gene is TRBJ2-2, the V gene TRBV7-2; TRBD1 might be the D (6 bases). V was shortened by 1 base and J by 7 bases, with 16 bases between the two germline ends. This CDR3 comprises 16 residues. Germline V gene sequence: CDR1 SGHTA, CDR2 FQGNSA. The CDR3 loop reads CASSLGRLGAHGELFF. CDR3 sequence (DNA): TGTGCCAGCAGCTTAGGGCGGTTGGGGGCGCACGGGGAGCTGTTTTTT.

The chain joins TRBV12-3 or TRBV12-4 to TRBJ1-2, with no clear D. Trimming left V 7 bases short and J 4 bases short, with 13 bases between. The CDR3 length is 13 residues. The CDR3 spells CASNPSGSYGYTF. DNA of the CDR3: TGTGCCAGCAACCCCTCCGGTTCCTATGGCTACACCTTC.

The chain couples TRBV2 to TRBJ2-1, with 8 bases matching TRBD2. V trimming: 7 bases; J trimming: 1 base; junction bases outside the gene matches: 3. CDR1 and CDR2 (germline): SNHLY, FYNNEI. The length of the CDR3 is 14 residues. The CDR3 DNA reads TGTGCCAGCACACTAGCGGAGTCCTACAATGAGCAGTTCTTC. It is translated as CASTLAESYNEQFF.

This sequence joins TRBV5-1 and TRBJ2-7; D remains ambiguous. The CDR3 is 13 amino acids. Germline values: CDR1 SGHRS, CDR2 YFSETQ. Between the trimmed V and J ends, which lost 2 bases and 2 bases, there was a span of 8 bases. CDR3 residues: CASSLSQTYEQYF. The CDR3 region has the DNA TGCGCCAGCAGCTTAAGTCAGACCTACGAGCAGTACTTC.

The chain joins TRBV7-6 to TRBJ2-2; a possible D gene is TRBD2 (6 bases). Germline V gene sequence: CDR1 SGHVS, CDR2 FNYEAQ. The CDR3 contains 15 residues. The V and J ends lost 4 bases and 1 base respectively, with 10 bases between them. CDR3: CASSYGTLNTGELFF. The CDR3 coding sequence is TGTGCCAGCAGCTACGGGACTTTGAACACCGGGGAGCTGTTTTTT.

This clone was detected only once. This chain uses TRBV19 with TRBJ1-5; D call uncertain. Between the trimmed V and J ends, which lost 6 bases and 4 bases, there was a span of 22 bases. The germline V gene has CDR1 LNHDA and CDR2 SQIVND (reference sequence). This CDR3 comprises 17 residues. The CDR3 DNA follows: TGTGCCAGTAGAGCCCTTCAGGCCCAAGGATCAAATCAGCCCCAGCATTTT. The encoded protein is CASRALQAQGSNQPQHF.